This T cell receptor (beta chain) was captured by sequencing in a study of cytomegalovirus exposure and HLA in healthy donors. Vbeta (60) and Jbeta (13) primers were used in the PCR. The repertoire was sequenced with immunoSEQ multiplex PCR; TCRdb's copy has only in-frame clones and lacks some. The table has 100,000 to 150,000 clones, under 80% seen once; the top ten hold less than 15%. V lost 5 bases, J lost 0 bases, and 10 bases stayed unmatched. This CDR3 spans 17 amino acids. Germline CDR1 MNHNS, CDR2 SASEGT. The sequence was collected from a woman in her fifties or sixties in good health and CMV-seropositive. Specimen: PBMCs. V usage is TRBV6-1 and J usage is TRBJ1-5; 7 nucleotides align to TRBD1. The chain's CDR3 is CASSKGRDSYSNQPQHF. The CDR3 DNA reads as TGTGCCAGCAGTAAAGGACGGGACAGTTATAGCAATCAGCCCCAGCATTTT.